The clone carrying this TCR beta chain came up a few times. Antigen unknown. The data stem from a study of cytomegalovirus exposure and HLA in healthy donors. Primers: 60 Vbeta forward and 13 Jbeta reverse. Profiled with immunoSEQ multiplex PCR; TCRdb holds only in-frame clones, not every one. The table has roughly 72,000 clones, around two thirds seen once; the top ten hold over 9.5%. Study observations and caveats: It was in a later analysis that TCR association rates were seen to vary by HLA locus, highest for DRB1 and lowest for HLA-C.

Trimming removed 7 bases from V and 5 bases from J, with 14 bases in between. From germline, CDR1 is MDHEN and CDR2 SYDVKM. This CDR3 spans 13 amino acids. Specimen: PBMCs. V gene TRBV28 combines with J gene TRBJ1-2; weak D call: TRBD1 (5 bases). This receptor was obtained from a human donor in good health. CDR3 nucleotides: TGTGCCAGCATGGGGGGTTATCAATATGGCTACACCTTC. Its protein is CASMGGYQYGYTF.